The rows below give T cell receptor beta chains drawn from one sample of a study of beta chain features in type 1 diabetes. This table comes from immunoSEQ multiplex PCR, and its TCRdb copy is limited to in-frame clones, with some not included. The data contain about 47,000 clones, just under 45% of them seen just once; the ten biggest clones take up over 0.1%. Sequenced material: stem cell memory CD4+ T cells from blood. These receptors all stem from a man aged 25 to 40 with type 1 diabetes. CDR3s include the opening cysteine and the closing phenylalanine or tryptophan. The order of the fields is D gene, J gene, V gene, clone size, CDR3 DNA, CDR3 protein. A D gene is named only where the DNA matches it firmly. The size of a clone is reported for some rows only, either as once, few or many, or as a class for expanded clones.

D gene: TRBD1; J gene: TRBJ1-5; V gene: TRBV7-8; clone size: -; CDR3 DNA: TGTGCCAGCAGCTTATTTCATTTCACAGGGGAAGTTGATCAGCCCCAGCATTTT; CDR3 protein: CASSLFHFTGEVDQPQHF
D gene: TRBD2; J gene: TRBJ2-1; V gene: TRBV27; clone size: few; CDR3 DNA: TGTGCCAGCAGTGTAGGGACTAGCGGGAGCTCCTACAATGAGCAGTTCTTC; CDR3 protein: CASSVGTSGSSYNEQFF
D gene: -; J gene: TRBJ2-1; V gene: TRBV6-5; clone size: few; CDR3 DNA: TGTGCCAGCAGTGGAGGACCTGAGCAGTTCTTC; CDR3 protein: CASSGGPEQFF
D gene: -; J gene: TRBJ1-4; V gene: TRBV4-3; clone size: -; CDR3 DNA: TGCGCCAGCAGCCTCGCTCAGAACTATAATGAAAAACTGTTTTTT; CDR3 protein: CASSLAQNYNEKLFF
D gene: TRBD2; J gene: TRBJ2-1; V gene: TRBV5-1; clone size: -; CDR3 DNA: TGCGCCAGCAGCTTGGTTGTAGTAGCGGGTCCGTCCTACAATGAGCAGTTCTTC; CDR3 protein: CASSLVVVAGPSYNEQFF
D gene: TRBD2; J gene: TRBJ2-3; V gene: TRBV28; clone size: -; CDR3 DNA: TGTGCCAGCACGGGGGGGGGCACAGATACGCAGTATTTT; CDR3 protein: CASTGGGTDTQYF
D gene: -; J gene: TRBJ2-2; V gene: TRBV5-1; clone size: -; CDR3 DNA: TGCGCCAGCAGCTTGACAGGGACCGGGGAGCTGTTTTTT; CDR3 protein: CASSLTGTGELFF
D gene: -; J gene: TRBJ1-1; V gene: TRBV19; clone size: few; CDR3 DNA: TGTGCCAGTAGTAACCAGGGTCCGGCTGAAGCTTTCTTT; CDR3 protein: CASSNQGPAEAFF
D gene: TRBD2; J gene: TRBJ2-5; V gene: TRBV29-1; clone size: -; CDR3 DNA: TGCAGCGTGCGGACTAGCGGGAAAGAGACCCAGTACTTC; CDR3 protein: CSVRTSGKETQYF
D gene: -; J gene: TRBJ1-1; V gene: TRBV7-3; clone size: -; CDR3 DNA: TGTGCCAGCAGCTTAGGGCCGGCGGGGACTGAAGCTTTCTTT; CDR3 protein: CASSLGPAGTEAFF
D gene: TRBD2; J gene: TRBJ2-1; V gene: TRBV5-4; clone size: -; CDR3 DNA: TGTGCCAGCAGCCCTGGGACTAGCGGGACCTTATACAATGAGCAGTTCTTC; CDR3 protein: CASSPGTSGTLYNEQFF
D gene: TRBD2; J gene: TRBJ2-7; V gene: TRBV14; clone size: -; CDR3 DNA: TGTGCCAGCAGCCCAGCGGGAGTGCGCTACGAGCAGTACTTC; CDR3 protein: CASSPAGVRYEQYF
D gene: TRBD2; J gene: TRBJ2-2; V gene: TRBV4-1; clone size: -; CDR3 DNA: TGCGCCAGCAGCTCCCGACTAGCGGGAGGGTATAAGATGGGCGGGGAGCTGTTTTTT; CDR3 protein: CASSSRLAGGYKMGGELFF
D gene: TRBD1; J gene: TRBJ1-1; V gene: TRBV30; clone size: -; CDR3 DNA: TGTGCCTGGACTAGGGGGCTCGCTGAAGCTTTCTTT; CDR3 protein: CAWTRGLAEAFF
D gene: TRBD1; J gene: TRBJ1-2; V gene: TRBV7-9; clone size: -; CDR3 DNA: TGTGCCAGCAGCATACAGGGGATGGAAGGCTACACCTTC; CDR3 protein: CASSIQGMEGYTF
D gene: TRBD1; J gene: TRBJ2-2; V gene: TRBV6-6; clone size: few; CDR3 DNA: TGTGCCAGCAACGGACAGGGTATTGAGCTGTTTTTT; CDR3 protein: CASNGQGIELFF
D gene: TRBD1; J gene: TRBJ1-1; V gene: TRBV7-2; clone size: -; CDR3 DNA: TGTGCCAGCAGCTTTCAACCGACAGGGAAGACTTTCTTT; CDR3 protein: CASSFQPTGKTFF
D gene: TRBD2; J gene: TRBJ2-2; V gene: TRBV19; clone size: -; CDR3 DNA: TGTGCCAGTAGTACACTAGCGGCCACCGGGGAGCTGTTTTTT; CDR3 protein: CASSTLAATGELFF
D gene: -; J gene: TRBJ1-2; V gene: TRBV5-1; clone size: -; CDR3 DNA: TGCGCCAGCAGCCTTCGAGGCCTCTATGGCTACACCTTC; CDR3 protein: CASSLRGLYGYTF
D gene: -; J gene: TRBJ1-2; V gene: TRBV25-1; clone size: -; CDR3 DNA: TGTGCCAGCAGTGCCCGAGGGAATGGCTACACCTTC; CDR3 protein: CASSARGNGYTF
D gene: -; J gene: TRBJ2-3; V gene: TRBV6-4; clone size: -; CDR3 DNA: TGTGCCAGACGTGAACTTACCCTCACAGATACGCAGTATTTT; CDR3 protein: CARRELTLTDTQYF
D gene: -; J gene: TRBJ1-1; V gene: TRBV6-6; clone size: -; CDR3 DNA: TGTGCCAGCAGAAGAGCGGGGAGGGACACTGAAGCTTTCTTT; CDR3 protein: CASRRAGRDTEAFF
D gene: -; J gene: TRBJ1-5; V gene: TRBV9; clone size: -; CDR3 DNA: TGTGCCAGTTCGAAGCGGGGGGATCAGCCCCAGCATTTT; CDR3 protein: CASSKRGDQPQHF
D gene: -; J gene: TRBJ2-6; V gene: TRBV5-4; clone size: -; CDR3 DNA: TGTGCCACCCATATTGGGCGGGCTGGGGCCAACGTCCTGACTTTC; CDR3 protein: CATHIGRAGANVLTF
D gene: TRBD1; J gene: TRBJ2-2; V gene: TRBV6-1; clone size: -; CDR3 DNA: TGTGCCAGTAGTAGGACAGGGGTGACCGGGGAGCTGTTTTTT; CDR3 protein: CASSRTGVTGELFF
D gene: TRBD2; J gene: TRBJ2-1; V gene: TRBV5-6; clone size: -; CDR3 DNA: TGTGCCAGCAGCTTGACTAGCGGCAGTACAGAGCAGTTCTTC; CDR3 protein: CASSLTSGSTEQFF
D gene: -; J gene: TRBJ2-7; V gene: TRBV7-8; clone size: -; CDR3 DNA: TGTGCCAGCAGCTTAGCGGTCCTAGCTTCGGCTGGCTACGAGCAGTACTTC; CDR3 protein: CASSLAVLASAGYEQYF
D gene: TRBD1; J gene: TRBJ2-7; V gene: TRBV28; clone size: -; CDR3 DNA: TGTGCCAGCAGTCCCGGGACAGGGGCCTACGAGCAGTACTTC; CDR3 protein: CASSPGTGAYEQYF
D gene: -; J gene: TRBJ2-7; V gene: TRBV20-1; clone size: -; CDR3 DNA: TGCAGTGCAACACTCGAACAGGGAGTCTACTTC; CDR3 protein: CSATLEQGVYF
D gene: -; J gene: TRBJ2-1; V gene: TRBV29-1; clone size: -; CDR3 DNA: TGCAGCGTTGAAGATCCCCAACGCCCGGGGAATGAGCAGTTCTTC; CDR3 protein: CSVEDPQRPGNEQFF
D gene: -; J gene: TRBJ1-6; V gene: TRBV7-9; clone size: -; CDR3 DNA: TGTGCCAGCAGCCACAACAGGGTTAATTCACCCCTCCACTTT; CDR3 protein: CASSHNRVNSPLHF
D gene: -; J gene: TRBJ2-7; V gene: TRBV5-1; clone size: -; CDR3 DNA: TGCGCCAGCAGCTTGGTCGCAGGGGCCGTCTACGAGCAGTACTTC; CDR3 protein: CASSLVAGAVYEQYF
D gene: TRBD2; J gene: TRBJ2-7; V gene: TRBV6-5; clone size: few; CDR3 DNA: TGTGCCAGCAGCAGCGGGATTGAGGCCTACGAGCAGTACTTC; CDR3 protein: CASSSGIEAYEQYF
D gene: TRBD1; J gene: TRBJ2-1; V gene: TRBV7-3; clone size: -; CDR3 DNA: TGTGCCAGCAGCCGACAGGGGGCCGGCTACAATGAGCAGTTCTTC; CDR3 protein: CASSRQGAGYNEQFF
D gene: -; J gene: TRBJ2-2; V gene: TRBV27; clone size: -; CDR3 DNA: TGTGCCAGCAGTTTCTTTTACACCGGGGAGCTGTTTTTT; CDR3 protein: CASSFFYTGELFF
D gene: -; J gene: TRBJ1-5; V gene: TRBV5-1; clone size: once; CDR3 DNA: TGCGCCAGCAGCTACGACAGTGCCGGCAATCAGCCCCAGCATTTT; CDR3 protein: CASSYDSAGNQPQHF
D gene: -; J gene: TRBJ1-2; V gene: TRBV9; clone size: -; CDR3 DNA: TGTGCCAGCAGCGCCCTGGACGGGGGGCGAAGCTATGGCTACACCTTC; CDR3 protein: CASSALDGGRSYGYTF
D gene: -; J gene: TRBJ1-5; V gene: TRBV29-1; clone size: few; CDR3 DNA: TGCAGCGTCTTGAGCCCCAATCAGCCCCAGCATTTT; CDR3 protein: CSVLSPNQPQHF
D gene: TRBD2; J gene: TRBJ2-5; V gene: TRBV7-3; clone size: -; CDR3 DNA: TGTGCCAGCAGCTTAACGGGACTAGCGGGTATTAGAGAGACCCAGTACTTC; CDR3 protein: CASSLTGLAGIRETQYF
D gene: -; J gene: TRBJ2-7; V gene: TRBV4-3; clone size: -; CDR3 DNA: TGCGCCAGCAGCCAAGACCGAGGCTCCTACGAGCAGTACTTC; CDR3 protein: CASSQDRGSYEQYF
D gene: TRBD2; J gene: TRBJ2-2; V gene: TRBV5-4; clone size: few; CDR3 DNA: TGTGCCAGCAGCTTGATTTTGACTAGCGGGAGTAGAGACACCGGGGAGCTGTTTTTT; CDR3 protein: CASSLILTSGSRDTGELFF
D gene: TRBD2; J gene: TRBJ2-1; V gene: TRBV12-5; clone size: -; CDR3 DNA: TGTGCTAGTGGTTTGGGACTAGCGGGAGTTAATGAGCAGTTCTTC; CDR3 protein: CASGLGLAGVNEQFF